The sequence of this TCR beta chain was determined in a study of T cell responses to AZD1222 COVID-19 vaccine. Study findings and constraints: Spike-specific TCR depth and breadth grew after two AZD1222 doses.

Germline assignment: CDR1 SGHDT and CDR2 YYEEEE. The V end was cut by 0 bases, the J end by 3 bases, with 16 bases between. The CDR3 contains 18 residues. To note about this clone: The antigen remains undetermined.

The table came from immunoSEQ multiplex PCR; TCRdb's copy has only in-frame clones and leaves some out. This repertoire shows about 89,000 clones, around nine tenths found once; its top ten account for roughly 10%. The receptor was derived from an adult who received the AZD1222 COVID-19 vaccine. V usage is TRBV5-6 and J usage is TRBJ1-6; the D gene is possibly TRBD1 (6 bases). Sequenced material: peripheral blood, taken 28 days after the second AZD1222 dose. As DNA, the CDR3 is TGTGCCAGCAGCTTGGAGGGACAAGGAGCCTTCTATAATTCACCCCTCCACTTT. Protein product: CASSLEGQGAFYNSPLHF. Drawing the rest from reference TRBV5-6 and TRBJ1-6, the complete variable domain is DAGVTQSPTHLIKTRGQQVTLRCSPKSGHDTVSWYQQALGQGPQFIFQYYEEEERQRGNFPDRFSGHQFPNYSSELNVNALLLGDSALYLCASSLEGQGAFYNSPLHFGNGTRLTVT.